This T cell receptor (beta chain) emerged from a study of CDR3 diversity in severe acne. TCRdb re-derived calls from the PCR reads in MiXCR, one entry per CDR3 protein. The sample includes roughly 100,000 distinct CDR3 sequences, about half seen only once; the top ten take roughly an eighth. Germline V gives CDR1 SGHVS, CDR2 FNYEAQ. This CDR3 is built from 14 residues. The germline V and J ends were trimmed by 0 bases and 6 bases, with 12 bases remaining between them. This chain links TRBV7-6 with TRBJ2-7; D is ambiguous. This clonotype originated in a male donor with acne. The sequencing sample was made of blood. The CDR3, as DNA: TGTGCCAGCAGCTTAGCGGCCAGGACGAGCGAGCAGTACTTC. Protein: CASSLAARTSEQYF.